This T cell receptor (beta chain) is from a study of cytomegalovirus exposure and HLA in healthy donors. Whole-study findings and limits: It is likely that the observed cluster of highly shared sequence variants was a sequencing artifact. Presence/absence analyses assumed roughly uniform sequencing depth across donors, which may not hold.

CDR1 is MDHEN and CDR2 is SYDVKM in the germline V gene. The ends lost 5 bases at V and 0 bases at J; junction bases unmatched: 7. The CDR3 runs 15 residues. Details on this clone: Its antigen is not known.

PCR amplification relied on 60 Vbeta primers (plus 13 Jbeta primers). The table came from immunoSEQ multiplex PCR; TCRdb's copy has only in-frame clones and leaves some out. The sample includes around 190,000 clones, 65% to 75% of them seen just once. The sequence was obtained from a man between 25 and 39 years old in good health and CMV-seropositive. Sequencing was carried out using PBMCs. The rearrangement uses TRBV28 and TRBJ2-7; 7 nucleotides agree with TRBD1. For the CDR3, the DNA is TGTGCCAGCAGTCCGACAGGGTTCACCTCCTACGAGCAGTACTTC. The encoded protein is CASSPTGFTSYEQYF.